This T cell receptor beta chain came from a study of graft-versus-host responses after intestinal transplantation. Across the study: Anti-thymocyte globulin induction was given to all recipients, followed by tacrolimus and steroids for about 3 years.

Study results and limitations: Within the allografts of patients who had graft-donor T cell macrochimerism, graft-versus-host to host-versus-graft clonal ratios were high. Declining HvG levels early post-transplant were linked to peak circulating GvH clone levels. Present in recipient marrow, GvH clones included some that appeared first in ileum or blood.

The germline CDR1 and CDR2 sequences are SGHAT and FQDESV (reference sequence). The junction had 1 base not matched to a gene; V was cut back by 1 base and J by 3 bases. The CDR3 is 15 residues long. Data came from immunoSEQ multiplex PCR; TCRdb stores just in-frame clones and leaves some out. Among fewer than 50,000 clones listed, 91% were seen once. Comment on this clone: The target antigen is unknown.

J is TRBJ2-7 and V is TRBV11-1, with 12 bases fitting TRBD2. The source is a human patient who received an intestinal transplant, so some T cells may come from the graft donor. Sequenced here: PBMCs, sampled 524 days after transplant. CDR3 sequence reads: CASSLGGLAGYEQYF. CDR3 DNA sequence: TGTGCCAGCAGCTTAGGGGGACTAGCGGGCTACGAGCAGTACTTC.